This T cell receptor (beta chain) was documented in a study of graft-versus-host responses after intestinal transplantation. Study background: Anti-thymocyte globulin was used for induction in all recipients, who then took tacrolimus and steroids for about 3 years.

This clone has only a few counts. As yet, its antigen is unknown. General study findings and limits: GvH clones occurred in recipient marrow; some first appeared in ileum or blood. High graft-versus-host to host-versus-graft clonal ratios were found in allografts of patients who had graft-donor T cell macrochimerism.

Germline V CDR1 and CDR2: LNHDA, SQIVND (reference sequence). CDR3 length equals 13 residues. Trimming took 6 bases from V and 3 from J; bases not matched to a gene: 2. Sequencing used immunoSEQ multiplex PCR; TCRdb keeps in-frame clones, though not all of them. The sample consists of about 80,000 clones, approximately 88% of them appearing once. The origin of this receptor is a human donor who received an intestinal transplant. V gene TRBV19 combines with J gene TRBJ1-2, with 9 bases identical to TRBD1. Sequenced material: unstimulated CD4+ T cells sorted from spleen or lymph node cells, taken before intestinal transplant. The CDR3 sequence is CASSRTGDYGYTF. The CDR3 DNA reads TGTGCCAGTAGCCGGACAGGGGACTATGGCTACACCTTC.